Described below is a single T cell receptor beta chain sequence and its context. Trimming stripped 0 bases from V and 4 bases from J, with 11 bases between. Germline V gene data show CDR1 as SGDLS and CDR2 as YYNGEE. CDR3 length: 15 amino acids. This sample stems from a study of T cell changes during pregnancy in multiple sclerosis. Clones were read by immunoSEQ multiplex PCR, and TCRdb kept only the in-frame ones, dropping some. The sample shows some 41,000 clones, 70% to 90% of them seen only once. Material: CD8+ T cells from peripheral blood mononuclear cells, obtained in the first trimester of pregnancy. The genes are TRBV9 and TRBJ1-5; maybe TRBD1 (6 bases). The clonotype was recovered from a female donor with multiple sclerosis, enrolled in a pregnancy study. CDR3 nucleotide sequence: TGTGCCAGCAGCGTAGGAGGGGGGGTGAATCAGCCCCAGCATTTT. Protein product: CASSVGGGVNQPQHF.